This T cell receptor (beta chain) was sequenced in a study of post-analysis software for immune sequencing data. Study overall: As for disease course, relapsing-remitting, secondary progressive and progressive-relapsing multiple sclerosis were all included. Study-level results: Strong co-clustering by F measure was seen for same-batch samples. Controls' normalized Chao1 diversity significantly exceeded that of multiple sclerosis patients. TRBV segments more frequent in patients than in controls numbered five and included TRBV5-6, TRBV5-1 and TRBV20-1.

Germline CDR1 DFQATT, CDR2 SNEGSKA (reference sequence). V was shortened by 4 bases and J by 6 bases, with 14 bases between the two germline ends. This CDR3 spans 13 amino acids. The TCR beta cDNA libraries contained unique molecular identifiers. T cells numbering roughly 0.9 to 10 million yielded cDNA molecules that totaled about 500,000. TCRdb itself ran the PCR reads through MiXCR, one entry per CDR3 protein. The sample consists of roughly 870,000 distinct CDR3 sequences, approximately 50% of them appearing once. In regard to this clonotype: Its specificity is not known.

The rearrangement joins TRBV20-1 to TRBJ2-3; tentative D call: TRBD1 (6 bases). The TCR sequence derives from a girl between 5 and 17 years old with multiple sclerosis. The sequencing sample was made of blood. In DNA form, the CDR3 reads TGCAGTGCTATCAGGGGCGGAAGTGATACGCAGTATTTT. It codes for CSAIRGGSDTQYF.